The entry that follows covers one T cell receptor (beta chain) sequence. Extraction and reverse transcription of RNA yielded cDNA as the sequencing template. TCRdb's table, derived via immunoSEQ multiplex PCR, lists solely in-frame clones and lacks some. The sample holds about 140,000 clones, approximately 80% seen once. The sample belongs to a study of CD8+ T cells in alopecia areata. Deletions cut 0 bases from V and 4 bases from J, with 9 bases between. The CDR3 sequence is 14 residues long. Germline CDR1 PRHDT, CDR2 FYEKMQ (reference sequence). Specified treatment: oral pan-JAK inhibitor, 5-10 mg twice daily.

The rearrangement links TRBV13 to TRBJ2-5; D is perhaps TRBD2 (5 bases). This specimen was CD8+ T cells sorted from blood, taken at week 4, from a patient treated with tofacitinib. The receptor comes from a human donor with alopecia areata. The CDR3 reads CASSLGGVGETQYF. DNA of the CDR3: TGTGCCAGCAGCTTAGGCGGGGTGGGAGAGACCCAGTACTTC.